What follows are 4 T cell receptor beta chains derived from one specimen sequenced in a study of T cell responses to AZD1222 COVID-19 vaccine. Method: immunoSEQ multiplex PCR; TCRdb's copy keeps in-frame clones and lacks some. The sample includes just over 90,000 clones, 85% to 90% of them seen just once. Sample: peripheral blood, taken 28 days after the second AZD1222 dose. Receptors were obtained from an adult who received the AZD1222 COVID-19 vaccine.

This chain connects TRBV18 to TRBJ1-1; D is undetermined. Germline V gives CDR1 KGHSH, CDR2 LQKENI. This CDR3 is built from 13 residues. The germline V and J ends were trimmed by 7 bases and 0 bases, with 9 bases remaining between them. DNA of the CDR3: TGTGCCAGCTTGAGCGACTTGAACACTGAAGCTTTCTTT. Its translation is CASLSDLNTEAFF.

The chain couples TRBV3-1 (or the pseudogene TRBV3-2) to TRBJ2-2; D gene unclear. The CDR3 totals 12 residues. CDR1 is LGHDT, CDR2 YNNKEL, per germline (reference sequence). V was trimmed by 4 bases and J by 4 bases, leaving 4 bases between them. The chain's CDR3 is CASSPGTGELFF. The CDR3 coding sequence is TGTGCCAGCAGCCCAGGCACCGGGGAGCTGTTTTTT.

The genes are TRBV11-2 and TRBJ2-1; 9 nucleotides match TRBD1. V was clipped by 4 bases and J by 8 bases; unmatched bases: 6. The CDR3 sequence is 14 residues long. Germline V gene lookup returns CDR1 SGHAT and CDR2 FQNNGV. CDR3 loop: CASSSRDRDYEQFF. CDR3 DNA sequence: TGTGCCAGCAGCTCCCGGGACAGGGACTATGAGCAGTTCTTC.

The V gene is TRBV2, the J gene TRBJ1-6; D is uncertain. Trimming left V 8 bases short and J 6 bases short, with 11 bases between. CDR3 length: 13 residues. Germline V gene sequence: CDR1 SNHLY, CDR2 FYNNEI. For the CDR3, the DNA is TGTGCCAGCTGCGTACGTTCTAATTCACCCCTCCACTTT. Protein sequence: CASCVRSNSPLHF.